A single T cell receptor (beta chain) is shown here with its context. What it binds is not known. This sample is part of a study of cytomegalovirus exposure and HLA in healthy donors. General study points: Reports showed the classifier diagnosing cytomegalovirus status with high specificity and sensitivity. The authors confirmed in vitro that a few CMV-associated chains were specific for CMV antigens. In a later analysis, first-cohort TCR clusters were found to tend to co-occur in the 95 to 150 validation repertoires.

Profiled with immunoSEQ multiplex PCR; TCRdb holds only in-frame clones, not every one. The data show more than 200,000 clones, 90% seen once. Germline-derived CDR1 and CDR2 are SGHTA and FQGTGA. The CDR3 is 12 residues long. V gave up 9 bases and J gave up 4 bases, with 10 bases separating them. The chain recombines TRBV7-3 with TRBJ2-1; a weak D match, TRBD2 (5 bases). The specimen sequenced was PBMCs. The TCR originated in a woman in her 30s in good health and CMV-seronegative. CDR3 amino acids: CARKSGYNEQFF. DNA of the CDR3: TGTGCCAGAAAGAGCGGATACAATGAGCAGTTCTTC.